Here is one T cell receptor (beta chain) with its context. Its antigen is unknown. Some clones are missing from TCRdb's copy, which holds only in-frame ones; the method was immunoSEQ multiplex PCR. The table includes about 38,000 clones, approximately 86% detected once. V was clipped by 3 bases and J by 4 bases, with 16 bases between them. Germline assignment: CDR1 SGHDT and CDR2 YYEEEE. The CDR3 spans 15 residues. This sample was taken from a study of OX40 agonist ivuxolimab in advanced cancers. Overall study: Every 2 weeks, patients got intravenous ivuxolimab at one of six dose levels (0.01-10 mg/kg).

Study-wide results and caveats: Partial responders treated at 0.1-3.0 mg/kg exhibited clonal expansion among the lowest measured. Relative to CD4+ cells, CD8+ T cells on average had more expanded clones.

This material consisted of CD4+ or CD8+ T cells sorted from blood, taken in a trial of the OX40 agonist ivuxolimab. This chain joins TRBV5-6 and TRBJ1-2; D gene unclear. The receptor comes from an adult with an advanced solid tumor such as melanoma, head and neck, liver or kidney cancer. Written as DNA, the CDR3 is TGTGCCAGCAGCTCATGGGCCCGGCGGTCCTATGGCTACACCTTC. This sequence encodes CASSSWARRSYGYTF.